This T cell receptor beta chain emerged from a study of identical twins. The CDR3 spans 17 residues. CDR1 is LGHNA and CDR2 is YSLEER in the germline V gene. V was clipped by 0 bases and J by 7 bases, with 20 bases between them. Each cDNA held unique molecular identifiers, and template switching gave it a universal primer site. A single record per CDR3 protein comes from TCRdb applying MiXCR to the 5' RACE reads. This sample has roughly 690,000 distinct CDR3 sequences; less than 25% occur once, and the top ten carry about 4.3%. Among all donors, each was a healthy Caucasian. The same specimen was also included in a second study, on T cells expressing NK-cell markers. In that study: Restriction of the sorted population to alpha-beta TCR T cells was achieved in several experiments with an anti-gamma-delta TCR antibody. Several donors' CD3+CD56-NKG2C+ cells were dominated by the same clonotypes.

Material for sequencing was PBMCs. This rearrangement joins TRBV4-3 to TRBJ2-3; the D gene could be TRBD1 or TRBD2 (5 bases each). This TCR was sampled from a young woman in good health. In DNA, the CDR3 is TGCGCCAGCAGCCAAGATGGTGGGGGTTGGATGGGAAATACGCAGTATTTT. Amino acids: CASSQDGGGWMGNTQYF.